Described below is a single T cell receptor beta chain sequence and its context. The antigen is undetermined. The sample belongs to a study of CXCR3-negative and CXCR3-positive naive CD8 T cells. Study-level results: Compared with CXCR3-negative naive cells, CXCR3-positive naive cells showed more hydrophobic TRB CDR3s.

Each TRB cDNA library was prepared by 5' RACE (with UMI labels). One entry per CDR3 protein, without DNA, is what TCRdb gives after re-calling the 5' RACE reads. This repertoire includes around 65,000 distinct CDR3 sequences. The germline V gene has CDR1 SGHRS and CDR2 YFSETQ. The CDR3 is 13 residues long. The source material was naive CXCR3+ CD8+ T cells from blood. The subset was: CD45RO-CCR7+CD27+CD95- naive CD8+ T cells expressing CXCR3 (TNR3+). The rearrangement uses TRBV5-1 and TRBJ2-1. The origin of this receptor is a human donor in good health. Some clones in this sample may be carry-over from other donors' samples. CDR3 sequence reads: CASSLRYYNEQFF.